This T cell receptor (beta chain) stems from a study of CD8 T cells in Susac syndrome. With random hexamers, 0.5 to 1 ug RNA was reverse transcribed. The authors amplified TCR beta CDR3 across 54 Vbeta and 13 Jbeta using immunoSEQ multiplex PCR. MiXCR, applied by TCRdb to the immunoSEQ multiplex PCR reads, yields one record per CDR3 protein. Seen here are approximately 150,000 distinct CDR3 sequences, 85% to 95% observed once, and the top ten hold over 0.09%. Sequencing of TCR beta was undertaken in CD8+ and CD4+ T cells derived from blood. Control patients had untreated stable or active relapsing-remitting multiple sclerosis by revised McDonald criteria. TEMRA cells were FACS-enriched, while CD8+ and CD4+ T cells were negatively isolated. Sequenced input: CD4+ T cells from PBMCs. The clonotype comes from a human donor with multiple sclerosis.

The CDR3 DNA reads TGCGCCAGCCTACCCCCCTTCAGCAGGCCAGGGACTGAAGCTTTCTTT. Its translation: CASLPPFSRPGTEAFF. The rearrangement uses TRBV5-1 and TRBJ1-1, with TRBD1 as a possible D gene (5 bases). V lost 7 bases and J 5 bases, leaving 24 bases between the germline ends. CDR1 SGHRS and CDR2 YFSETQ come from the germline V gene. The CDR3 totals 16 residues.